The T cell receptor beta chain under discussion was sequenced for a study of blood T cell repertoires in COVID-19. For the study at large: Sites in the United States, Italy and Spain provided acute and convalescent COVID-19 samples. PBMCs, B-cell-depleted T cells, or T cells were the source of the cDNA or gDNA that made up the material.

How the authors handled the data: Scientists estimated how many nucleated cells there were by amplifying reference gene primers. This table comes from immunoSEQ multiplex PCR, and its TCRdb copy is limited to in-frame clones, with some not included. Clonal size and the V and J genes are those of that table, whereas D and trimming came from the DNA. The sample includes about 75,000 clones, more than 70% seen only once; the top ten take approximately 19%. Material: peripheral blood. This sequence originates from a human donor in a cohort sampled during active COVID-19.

CDR3 sequence (DNA): TGTGCCAGCTCTCCCGTGGGACAGGGAACGATGTCCTACGAGCAGTACTTC. It encodes CASSPVGQGTMSYEQYF. The chain links TRBV18 to TRBJ2-7, with TRBD1 matching over 9 bases. The V gene end was trimmed by 6 bases and the J gene end by 1 base; junction bases not matched to a gene: 13. The CDR3 is 17 residues long. Germline V gene data show CDR1 as KGHSH and CDR2 as LQKENI.